The rows below give T cell receptor beta chains drawn from one sample of a study of cytomegalovirus exposure and HLA in healthy donors. Generated by immunoSEQ multiplex PCR, the TCRdb table keeps only in-frame clones and is missing some. Of approximately 200,000 clones in the sample, 70% to 85% were seen once. Sequences were obtained from PBMCs. These receptors originate from a woman in her twenties or thirties in good health and CMV-seropositive. The CDR3 runs from the conserved cysteine through the conserved F or W. Fields, in order: clone size, V gene, J gene, D gene, CDR3 DNA, CDR3 protein. The D gene is left open where the match is weak. Some rows mark clone size as missing; the rest say once, few, many or name a class of expanded clone.

>NA|TRBV30|TRBJ2-1|NA
TGTGCCTGGAGTGTAGGACTTCACAATGAGCAGTTCTTC
CAWSVGLHNEQFF
>NA|TRBV7-6|TRBJ2-3|NA
TGTGCCAGCAGCTTAGGCCCTAGCGTCACAGATACGCAGTATTTT
CASSLGPSVTDTQYF
>NA|TRBV4-1|TRBJ2-1|NA
TGCGCCAGCAGCCCAGGACTTGTTTCCAATGAGCAGTTCTTC
CASSPGLVSNEQFF
>few|TRBV4-2|TRBJ2-2|NA
TGTGCCAGCAGCCCGAGGCAGGGGAAGGACGGGGAGCTGTTTTTT
CASSPRQGKDGELFF
>NA|TRBV6-4|TRBJ2-2|NA
TGTGCCAGCTCACGAGGGGGTTTGAACACCGGGGAGCTGTTTTTT
CASSRGGLNTGELFF
>NA|TRBV11-2|TRBJ1-2|TRBD1
TGTGCCAGCAGCCTCGGGACAGGGGGCTATGGCTACACCTTC
CASSLGTGGYGYTF
>NA|TRBV27|TRBJ1-1|NA
TGTGCCAGCAGACCGGACATTTTAGGGCGGAACACTGAAGCTTTCTTT
CASRPDILGRNTEAFF
>NA|TRBV18|TRBJ1-4|NA
TGTGCCAGCTCATCAAGGGAGAATGAAAAACTGTTTTTT
CASSSRENEKLFF
>NA|TRBV6-5|TRBJ2-1|NA
TGTGCCAGCAGTTACTATCGGGAGTTGTACAATGAGCAGTTCTTC
CASSYYRELYNEQFF
>NA|TRBV9|TRBJ1-2|NA
TGTGCCAGCAGCGTAATGACAGAAATGGGCTACACCTTC
CASSVMTEMGYTF
>NA|TRBV2|TRBJ1-5|TRBD1
TGTGCCAGCAGGGCCGGGACAGGGAATCAGCCCCAGCATTTT
CASRAGTGNQPQHF
>NA|TRBV5-6|TRBJ1-1|NA
TGTGCCAGCAGCTTGGTTTACTCCCCTGAAGCTTTCTTT
CASSLVYSPEAFF
>once|TRBV27|TRBJ2-2|TRBD1
TGTGCCAGCAGGGAACAGGGGTCCGGGGAGCTGTTTTTT
CASREQGSGELFF
>NA|TRBV6-5|TRBJ1-2|TRBD1
TGTGCCAGCAGTCCCGGACAGGCAAGGGGCGGAGGCTACACCTTC
CASSPGQARGGGYTF
>NA|TRBV19|TRBJ2-7|TRBD2
TGTGCCAGTAGTTGGACTAGCGGGAGACCGCAGCGCGGCGAGCAGTACTTC
CASSWTSGRPQRGEQYF
>NA|TRBV29-1|TRBJ1-2|NA
TGCAGCGTTGAGGGGGGAATGCGCTACACCTTC
CSVEGGMRYTF
>NA|TRBV29-1|TRBJ1-2|TRBD1
TGCAGCGTTGCGGGCAGGGGGAAAAACTATGGCTACACCTTC
CSVAGRGKNYGYTF
>NA|TRBV18|TRBJ2-7|TRBD2
TGTGCCAGCTCACCAGGACTAGCGGGAGGGAGGTACGAGCAGTACTTC
CASSPGLAGGRYEQYF
>NA|TRBV13|TRBJ2-5|NA
TGTGCCAGCACCGAAGGCACAGGGTATTTGGAGACCCAGTACTTC
CASTEGTGYLETQYF
>few|TRBV15|TRBJ1-2|NA
TGTGCCACCAGCAGAGATCTCGGGGGATATGCTAACTATGGCTACACCTTC
CATSRDLGGYANYGYTF
>NA|TRBV10-3|TRBJ2-2|TRBD1
TGTGCCATCAGTGAGTCGCAGGGACAGGCAAACACCGGGGAGCTGTTTTTT
CAISESQGQANTGELFF
>NA|TRBV25-1|TRBJ1-4|TRBD1
TGTGCCAGCAGTGAAGGGACAGGGGGAGGAGAAAAACTGTTTTTT
CASSEGTGGGEKLFF
>NA|TRBV9|TRBJ1-5|TRBD1
TGTGCCAGCAGCGAATCCGGGACAGCCAATCAGCCCCAGCATTTT
CASSESGTANQPQHF
>NA|TRBV28|TRBJ1-2|TRBD1
TGTGCCAGCAGACCGGGACAGAACTATGGCTACACCTTC
CASRPGQNYGYTF
>NA|TRBV4-2|TRBJ2-1|NA
TGTGCCAGCAGTTCCATAGCGGCAACCTCCTACAATGAGCAGTTCTTC
CASSSIAATSYNEQFF
>NA|TRBV30|TRBJ1-2|NA
TGTGCCTGGAGTGTTGGGGGGACGTATGGCTACACCTTC
CAWSVGGTYGYTF
>NA|TRBV6-1|TRBJ1-4|NA
TGTGCCAGCAGTGACTCTCGAACTAATGAAAAACTGTTTTTT
CASSDSRTNEKLFF
>few|TRBV5-1|TRBJ1-2|TRBD1
TGCGCCAGCAGAATCGGGACAGATCTAGGGGTATATGGCTACACCTTC
CASRIGTDLGVYGYTF
>NA|TRBV19|TRBJ2-6|NA
TGTGCCAGTAGTATGCAACTCTCTGGGGCCAACGTCCTGACTTTC
CASSMQLSGANVLTF
>NA|TRBV11-3|TRBJ2-1|TRBD2
TGTGCCAGCAGCGCCGGGACTACCAATGAGCAGTTCTTC
CASSAGTTNEQFF
>NA|TRBV5-1|TRBJ2-7|NA
TGCGCCAGCAGCTCTCTAGCGACCTCCTACGAGCAGTACTTC
CASSSLATSYEQYF
>NA|TRBV5-1|TRBJ1-1|NA
TGCGCCAGCAGCTCACTCTCAGGGGAAGTAGTAGCTGAAGCTTTCTTT
CASSSLSGEVVAEAFF
>NA|TRBV18|TRBJ1-1|NA
TGTGCCAGCTCCGTGCGCTCGAACACTGAAGCTTTCTTT
CASSVRSNTEAFF
>NA|TRBV7-9|TRBJ2-7|TRBD1
TGTGCCAGCAGCTTCCACTCGACAGGGGGCTCCGACGAGCAGTACTTC
CASSFHSTGGSDEQYF
>NA|TRBV2|TRBJ1-1|NA
TGTGCCAGCAGAGAAGGCATACAGAACACTGAAGCTTTCTTT
CASREGIQNTEAFF
>NA|TRBV6-1|TRBJ1-1|NA
TGTGCCAGCAGTACCGGACAGAGGAACACTGAAGCTTTCTTT
CASSTGQRNTEAFF
>NA|TRBV10-2|TRBJ2-7|TRBD2
TGCGCCAGCAGTCAGCGGGAGAGATCCTACGAGCAGTACTTC
CASSQRERSYEQYF
>NA|TRBV5-6|TRBJ2-7|TRBD1
TGTGCCAGCAGCCTCCGACAGGGTAAGCCGGCGCAGTACTTC
CASSLRQGKPAQYF
>NA|TRBV7-3|TRBJ2-3|TRBD2
TGTGCCAGCAGCTCGGGACTAGCGGCCACAGATACGCAGTATTTT
CASSSGLAATDTQYF
>NA|TRBV27|TRBJ2-1|NA
TGTGCCAGCAGTGAGGGTCGGACCTACAATGAGCAGTTCTTC
CASSEGRTYNEQFF
>NA|TRBV5-1|TRBJ1-5|NA
TGCGCCAGCAGCCCGGGACACCAAGATCAGCCCCAGCATTTT
CASSPGHQDQPQHF
>few|TRBV25-1|TRBJ1-2|TRBD1
TGTGCCAGCAGTGAACCAGGGGGGATCTATGGCTACACCTTC
CASSEPGGIYGYTF
>NA|TRBV27|TRBJ2-7|NA
TGTGCCAGCAGTAAACAGGGGGGGTTTTACGAGCAGTACTTC
CASSKQGGFYEQYF
>NA|TRBV4-1|TRBJ2-3|TRBD2
TGCGCCAGCAGCCAAGAAGTAGCGGGCCCCACAGATACGCAGTATTTT
CASSQEVAGPTDTQYF
>NA|TRBV19|TRBJ2-2|NA
TGTGCCAGTAGTCCCCAGGGGCGTGCGGGCACCGGGGAGCTGTTTTTT
CASSPQGRAGTGELFF
>NA|TRBV5-1|TRBJ2-7|TRBD1
TGCGCCAGCAGCTTCGGGACAGCCCCCGCCGAGCAGTACTTC
CASSFGTAPAEQYF
>NA|TRBV5-4|TRBJ2-7|NA
TGTGCCAGCAGCTTGACGGGACAACCCTACGAGCAGTACTTC
CASSLTGQPYEQYF
>NA|TRBV18|TRBJ2-7|TRBD1
TGTGCCAGCTCACCAGGGACAGGGGTAACCTACGAGCAGTACTTC
CASSPGTGVTYEQYF
>NA|TRBV15|TRBJ2-7|NA
TGTGCCACCAGCAGAGATTTGAACGATAGAAAAGAGTACTTC
CATSRDLNDRKEYF
>NA|TRBV7-9|TRBJ1-1|NA
TGTGCCAGCAGCTTAGGGCCTCGGAGGACTGAAGCTTTCTTT
CASSLGPRRTEAFF
>NA|TRBV11-2|TRBJ2-7|NA
TGTGCCAGCAGCTACTCTCGGGGCGAGCAGTACTTC
CASSYSRGEQYF
>NA|TRBV6-4|TRBJ2-7|NA
TGTGCCAGCAGTGTGGAGGGGAACTCCTACGAGCAGTACTTC
CASSVEGNSYEQYF
>NA|TRBV11-1|TRBJ2-3|NA
TGTGCCAGCAGCTTAGGGTTGGAGGGAACGCAGTATTTT
CASSLGLEGTQYF
>NA|TRBV5-1|TRBJ1-1|NA
TGCGCCAGCAGCCTGAATCTCGGGGCTGAAGCTTTCTTT
CASSLNLGAEAFF
>NA|TRBV4-1|TRBJ2-7|NA
TGCGCCAGCAGCCAAGCCGGCGGGGGCGAAGCGGAGGGTAGAGTCGAGCAGTACTTC
CASSQAGGGEAEGRVEQYF
>NA|TRBV27|TRBJ2-3|TRBD1
TGTGCCAGCAGTTTTTCAGGGGGCGTCATAGATACGCAGTATTTT
CASSFSGGVIDTQYF
>NA|TRBV27|TRBJ2-7|NA
TGTGCCAGTAGACAGAATCCGTTCTACGAGCAGTACTTC
CASRQNPFYEQYF
>NA|TRBV9|TRBJ1-2|TRBD1
TGTGCCAGCAGCGCCCGCCTAGACAGGGTAGTGGGCTACACCTTC
CASSARLDRVVGYTF
>few|TRBV9|TRBJ1-2|TRBD1
TGTGCCAGTAGGGGACAGAACTATGGCTACACCTTC
CASRGQNYGYTF